This T cell receptor beta chain is drawn from a study of T cell repertoires in cytomegalovirus infection. This clonotype occurred a few times. Its target is not known. Each CDR3 protein gets one entry after TCRdb re-called the reads with MiXCR. Here the sample spans about half a million distinct CDR3 sequences, 40% to 50% being singletons. The CDR3 is made up of 16 amino acids. The V gene end was trimmed by 5 bases and the J gene end by 9 bases; junction bases not matched to a gene: 14. The germline gives CDR1 SGHVS, CDR2 FQNEAQ. The clonotype was recovered from a human donor in good health (CMV status not recorded). Some clones in this sample may be carry-over from other donors' samples. The chain is built from TRBV7-8 and TRBJ2-1, with 9 nucleotides matching TRBD2. The source material was cultured PBMCs, sampled from culture after CMV antigen stimulation. The CDR3 region is CASSPPRGGGAGEQFF. The CDR3 DNA is TGTGCCAGCAGCCCGCCCCGGGGCGGGGGGGCCGGTGAGCAGTTCTTC.